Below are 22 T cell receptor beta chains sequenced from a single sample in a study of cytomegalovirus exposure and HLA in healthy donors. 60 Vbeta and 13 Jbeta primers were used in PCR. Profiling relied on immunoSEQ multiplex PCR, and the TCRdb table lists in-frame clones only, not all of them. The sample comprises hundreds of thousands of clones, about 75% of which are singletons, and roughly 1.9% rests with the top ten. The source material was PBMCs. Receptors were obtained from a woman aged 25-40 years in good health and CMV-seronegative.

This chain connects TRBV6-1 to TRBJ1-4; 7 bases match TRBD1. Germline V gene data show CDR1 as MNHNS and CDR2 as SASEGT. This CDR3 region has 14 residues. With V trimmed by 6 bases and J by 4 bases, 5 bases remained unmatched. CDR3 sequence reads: CASRPGQYNEKLFF. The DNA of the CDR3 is TGTGCCAGCAGGCCGGGACAGTATAATGAAAAACTGTTTTTT.

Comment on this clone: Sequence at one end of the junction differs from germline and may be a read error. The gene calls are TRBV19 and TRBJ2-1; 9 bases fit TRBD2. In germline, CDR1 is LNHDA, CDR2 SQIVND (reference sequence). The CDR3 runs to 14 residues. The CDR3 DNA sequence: TGTGCCAGTAGTATTACTAGCGGGTACAATGGGCAGTTCTTC. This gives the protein CASSITSGYNGQFF.

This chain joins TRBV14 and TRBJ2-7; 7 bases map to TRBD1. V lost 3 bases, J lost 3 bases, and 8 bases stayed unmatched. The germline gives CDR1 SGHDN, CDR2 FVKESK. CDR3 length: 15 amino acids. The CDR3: CASSHGTAYRYEQYF. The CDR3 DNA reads TGTGCCAGCAGCCACGGGACAGCCTACCGCTACGAGCAGTACTTC.

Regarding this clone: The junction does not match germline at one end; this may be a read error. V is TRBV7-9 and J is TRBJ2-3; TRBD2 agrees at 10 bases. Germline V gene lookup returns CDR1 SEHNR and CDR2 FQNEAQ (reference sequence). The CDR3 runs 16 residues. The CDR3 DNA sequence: TGTTCCAGCAGCCCGCAGCTAGCGGGAGACGCAGATACGCAGTATTTT. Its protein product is CSSSPQLAGDADTQYF.

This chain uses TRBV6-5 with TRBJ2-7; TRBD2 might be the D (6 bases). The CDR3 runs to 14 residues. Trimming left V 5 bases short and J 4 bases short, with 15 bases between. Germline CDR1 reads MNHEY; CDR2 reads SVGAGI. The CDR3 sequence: CASSPGTGVYEQYF. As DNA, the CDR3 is TGTGCCAGCAGTCCAGGGACTGGAGTATACGAGCAGTACTTC.

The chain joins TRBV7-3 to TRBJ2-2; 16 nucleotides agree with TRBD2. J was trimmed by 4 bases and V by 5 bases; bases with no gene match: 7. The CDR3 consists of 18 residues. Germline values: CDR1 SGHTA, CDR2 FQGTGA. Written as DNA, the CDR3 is TGTGCCAGCAGCAAAGGGACTAGCGGGAGGGCCGGCACCGGGGAGCTGTTTTTT. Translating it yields CASSKGTSGRAGTGELFF.

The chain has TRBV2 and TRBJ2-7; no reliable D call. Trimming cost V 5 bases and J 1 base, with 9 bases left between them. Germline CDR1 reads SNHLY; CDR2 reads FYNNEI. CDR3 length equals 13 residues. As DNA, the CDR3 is TGTGCCAGCAGTTACGCTCGGTCCTACGAGCAGTACTTC. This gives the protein CASSYARSYEQYF.

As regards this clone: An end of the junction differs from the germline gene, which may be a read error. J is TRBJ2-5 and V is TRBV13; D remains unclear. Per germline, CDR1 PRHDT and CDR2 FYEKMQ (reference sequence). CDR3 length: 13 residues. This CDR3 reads CDSRQLSQETQYF. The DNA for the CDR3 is TGTGACAGCAGACAACTATCGCAAGAGACCCAGTACTTC.

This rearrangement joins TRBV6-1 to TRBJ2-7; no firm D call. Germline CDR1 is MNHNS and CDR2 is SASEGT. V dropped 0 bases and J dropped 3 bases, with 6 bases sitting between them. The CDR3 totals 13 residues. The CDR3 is CASSEAPVYEQYF. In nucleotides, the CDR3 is TGTGCCAGCAGTGAAGCCCCAGTCTACGAGCAGTACTTC.

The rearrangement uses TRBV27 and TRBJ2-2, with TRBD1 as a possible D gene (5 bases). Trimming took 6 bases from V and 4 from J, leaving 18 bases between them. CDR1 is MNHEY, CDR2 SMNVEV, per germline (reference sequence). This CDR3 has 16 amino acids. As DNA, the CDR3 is TGTGCCAGCAGCGAGACAGCCAGCTCACCCACCGGGGAGCTGTTTTTT. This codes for CASSETASSPTGELFF.

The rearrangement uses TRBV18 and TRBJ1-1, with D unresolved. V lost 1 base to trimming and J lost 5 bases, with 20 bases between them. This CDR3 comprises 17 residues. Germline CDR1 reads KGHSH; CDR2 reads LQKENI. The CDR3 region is CASSPLSRWVKRTEAFF. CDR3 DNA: TGTGCCAGCTCACCACTGAGTCGTTGGGTTAAGAGGACTGAAGCTTTCTTT.

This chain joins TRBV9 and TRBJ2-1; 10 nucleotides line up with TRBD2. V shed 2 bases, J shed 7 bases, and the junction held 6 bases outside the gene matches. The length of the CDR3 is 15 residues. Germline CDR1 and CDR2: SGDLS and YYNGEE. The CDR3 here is CASSVGTSVANEQFF. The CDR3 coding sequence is TGTGCCAGCAGCGTCGGGACTAGCGTTGCGAATGAGCAGTTCTTC.

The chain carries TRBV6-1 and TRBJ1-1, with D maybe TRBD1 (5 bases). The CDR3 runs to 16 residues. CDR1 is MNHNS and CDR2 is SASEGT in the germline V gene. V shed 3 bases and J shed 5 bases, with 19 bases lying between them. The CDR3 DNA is TGTGCCAGCAGTGACCTTATTACCAGGGAGGGAACTGAAGCTTTCTTT. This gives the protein CASSDLITREGTEAFF.

In DNA, the CDR3 is TGTGCCAGTATTATCTTCAGGACAGGGAGTACTGAAGCTTTCTTT. Amino acids: CASIIFRTGSTEAFF. The chain combines TRBV19 with TRBJ1-1; TRBD1 aligns across 8 bases. The CDR3 sequence is 15 residues long. With 7 bases clipped from V and 5 bases from J, the junction kept 12 bases outside the gene matches. Germline V gene lookup returns CDR1 LNHDA and CDR2 SQIVND (reference sequence).

The CDR3 loop is CASSDVTGQGTYEQYF. CDR3 nucleotide sequence: TGTGCCAGCAGTGATGTCACGGGACAGGGAACCTACGAGCAGTACTTC. The chain uses TRBV2 and TRBJ2-7; 9 bases agree with TRBD1. V was pared by 3 bases and J by 2 bases, with 8 bases of the junction left unmatched. Looked up from germline, CDR1 is SNHLY and CDR2 is FYNNEI. The CDR3 sequence is 16 residues long.

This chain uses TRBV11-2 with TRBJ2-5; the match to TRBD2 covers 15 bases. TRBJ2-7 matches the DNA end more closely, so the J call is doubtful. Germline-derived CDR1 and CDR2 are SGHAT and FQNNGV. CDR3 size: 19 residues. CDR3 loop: CASSLDTGTSGRWPYEQYF. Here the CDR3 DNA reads TGTGCCAGCAGCCTCGACACCGGGACTAGCGGGAGGTGGCCCTACGAGCAGTACTTC.

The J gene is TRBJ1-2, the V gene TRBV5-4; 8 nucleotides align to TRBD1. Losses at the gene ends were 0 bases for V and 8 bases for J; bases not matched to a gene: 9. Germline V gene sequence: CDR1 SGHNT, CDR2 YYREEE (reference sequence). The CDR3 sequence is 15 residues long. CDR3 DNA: TGTGCCAGCAGCTTGGTCCAGGGGGCAGGAGTAGGCTACACCTTC. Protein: CASSLVQGAGVGYTF.

The CDR3 loop is CASSWTGEAFF. Here the CDR3 DNA reads TGTGCCAGTAGTTGGACAGGAGAAGCTTTCTTT. This chain uses TRBV19 with TRBJ1-1; 7 nucleotides align to TRBD1. The CDR3 contains 11 residues. With V trimmed by 5 bases and J by 8 bases, 2 bases remained unmatched. Germline V lookup: CDR1 LNHDA, CDR2 SQIVND (reference sequence).

The CDR3 here is CASSQGNSLETQYF. In nucleotides, the CDR3 is TGCGCCAGCAGCCAGGGGAATAGTCTGGAGACCCAGTACTTC. This rearrangement joins TRBV5-1 to TRBJ2-5; possibly TRBD1 for D (6 bases). CDR3 length: 14 residues. Germline-derived CDR1 and CDR2 are SGHRS and YFSETQ. Trimming cost V 4 bases and J 5 bases, with 15 bases left between them.

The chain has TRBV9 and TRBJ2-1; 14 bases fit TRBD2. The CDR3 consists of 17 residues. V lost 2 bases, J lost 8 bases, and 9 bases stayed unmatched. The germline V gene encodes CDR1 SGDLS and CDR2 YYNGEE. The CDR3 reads CASSVELGLAGGDEQFF. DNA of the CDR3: TGTGCCAGCAGCGTCGAACTTGGACTAGCGGGAGGCGATGAGCAGTTCTTC.

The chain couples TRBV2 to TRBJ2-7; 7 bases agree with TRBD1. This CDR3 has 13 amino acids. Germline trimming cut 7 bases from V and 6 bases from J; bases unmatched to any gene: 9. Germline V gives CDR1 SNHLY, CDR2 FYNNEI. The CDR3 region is CASKGEQGPEQYF. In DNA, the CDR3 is TGTGCCAGCAAGGGTGAACAGGGGCCCGAGCAGTACTTC.

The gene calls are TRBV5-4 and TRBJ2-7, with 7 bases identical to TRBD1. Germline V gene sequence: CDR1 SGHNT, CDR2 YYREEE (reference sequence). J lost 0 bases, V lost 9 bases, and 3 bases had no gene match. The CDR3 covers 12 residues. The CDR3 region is CATRDSSYEQYF. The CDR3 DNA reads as TGTGCCACCAGGGACAGCTCCTACGAGCAGTACTTC.